These 8 T cell receptor beta chains were sequenced from one sample in a study of Ad26.COV2.S vaccination and SARS-CoV-2 variants (TCRdb year 2021). What this sample's treatment or condition label stands for: about 20 received Ad26.COV2.S at low or high dose, single or two shots; five or six received placebo; per-sample allocation not given. For vaccine and placebo recipients, the sequenced repertoires came from samples collected on day 63 after the first injection. The library was obtained by the immunoSEQ multiplex PCR assay. The table was pulled from immuneACCESS by TCRdb, which kept in-frame rearrangements only. Such tables lose some clones; where checked, under half of the loss comes from unresolved V genes, and the rest has no known cause. The sample includes under 250,000 clones, with 87% observed a single time. The ten biggest clones cover 2.9% of the sample. The sample here was peripheral blood, taken in a trial of Ad26.COV2.S vaccine versus placebo. Receptor source: a person aged 18-60 years who received the Ad26.COV2.S COVID-19 vaccine or a placebo.

V usage is TRBV19 and J usage is TRBJ2-3, with 7 bases lining up with TRBD1. Losses at the gene ends were 4 bases for V and 2 bases for J; bases not matched to a gene: 21. The CDR3 contains 20 residues. Germline CDR1 LNHDA, CDR2 SQIVND (reference sequence). CDR3: CASSTTPTQRTGTLTDTQYF. In DNA form, the CDR3 reads TGTGCCAGTAGTACTACCCCGACACAAAGGACAGGAACTCTCACAGATACGCAGTATTTT. The full variable domain, rest sourced from reference TRBV19 and TRBJ2-3, is DGGITQSPKYLFRKEGQNVTLSCEQNLNHDAMYWYRQDPGQGLRLIYYSQIVNDFQKGDIAEGYSVSREKKESFPLTVTSAQKNPTAFYLCASSTTPTQRTGTLTDTQYFGPGTRLTVL.

V gene TRBV5-1 combines with J gene TRBJ2-4; D is unclear. Trimming removed 5 bases from V and 3 bases from J, with 6 bases in between. In germline, CDR1 is SGHRS, CDR2 YFSETQ. The CDR3 is 12 amino acids. The CDR3 loop reads CASRGNKNIQYF. CDR3 coding DNA: TGCGCCAGCAGGGGCAACAAAAACATTCAGTACTTC.

This chain links TRBV7-8 with TRBJ2-1; D perhaps matches TRBD2 (6 bases). The ends were cut back, 2 bases at V and 1 base at J, with 15 bases in the middle. The CDR3 is 17 residues long. Germline V gene sequence: CDR1 SGHVS, CDR2 FQNEAQ. In DNA form, the CDR3 reads TGTGCCAGCAGCTTAAGGAGGGAGTGGGTTTCCTACAATGAGCAGTTCTTC. It encodes CASSLRREWVSYNEQFF.

The chain employs TRBV27 and TRBJ2-7; D is perhaps TRBD2 (7 bases). Germline loops: CDR1 MNHEY, CDR2 SMNVEV (reference sequence). CDR3 length: 16 amino acids. V gave up 3 bases and J gave up 3 bases, with 18 bases separating them. The CDR3 reads CASSFSAGEGLYEQYF. CDR3 bases: TGTGCCAGCAGTTTCTCGGCAGGGGAGGGGCTCTACGAGCAGTACTTC.

V gene TRBV5-6 combines with J gene TRBJ2-7; 10 bases align to TRBD2. The CDR3 contains 17 residues. The V gene's germline CDR1 is SGHDT and CDR2 YYEEEE. V trimming: 2 bases; J trimming: 0 bases; junction bases outside the gene matches: 8. The chain's CDR3 is CASSFVSGRGISYEQYV. The CDR3 DNA sequence: TGTGCCAGCAGCTTTGTCAGCGGGAGGGGGATCTCCTACGAGCAGTACGTC.

The V gene is TRBV7-9, the J gene TRBJ1-1, with no clear D. Germline V gene data show CDR1 as SEHNR and CDR2 as FQNEAQ (reference sequence). This CDR3 has 15 residues. The V and J ends lost 0 bases and 1 base respectively, with 9 bases between them. The CDR3 sequence is CASSLAVGANTEAFF. CDR3 bases: TGTGCCAGCAGCTTAGCGGTGGGTGCGAACACTGAAGCTTTCTTT.

The chain carries TRBV5-1 and TRBJ2-6, with D unresolved. The germline gives CDR1 SGHRS, CDR2 YFSETQ. The CDR3 is 18 amino acids. V was cut by 0 bases and J by 4 bases, with 17 bases left in between. The CDR3 spells CASSLGLILAPGANVLTF. The CDR3, as DNA: TGCGCCAGCAGCTTGGGACTGATTCTGGCTCCAGGGGCCAACGTCCTGACTTTC.

V usage is TRBV7-9 and J usage is TRBJ2-1, with TRBD1 as a possible D gene (7 bases). The V and J ends lost 5 bases and 7 bases respectively, with 9 bases between them. The V gene's germline CDR1 is SEHNR and CDR2 FQNEAQ (reference sequence). The CDR3 length is 12 residues. The CDR3, as DNA: TGTGCCAGCAGCGCAGGGGGGAATGAGCAGTTCTTC. It encodes CASSAGGNEQFF.